This T cell receptor (beta chain) was found in a study of T cell repertoires in cytomegalovirus infection. For the study at large: Public TCR beta signatures were indicative of both CMV infection and a matching HLA type. Study conclusions and caveats: Cumulative public TCR beta family frequency identified carriers of CMV plus the relevant HLA. HLA-C-restricted CMV clonotypes gave the most frequent clonotype in two of eight donors.

This clonotype was picked up a small number of times. Its antigen is still unknown. MiXCR was run by TCRdb on the reads, yielding one entry per CDR3 protein. The table lists fewer than 550,000 distinct CDR3 sequences, approximately 25% of them singletons. The sequence was collected from a human donor in good health (CMV status not recorded). Some clones in this sample may be carry-over from other donors' samples. The sequencing input was PBMCs.

Here the CDR3 reads CASSRETGPYGYTF. CDR3 in DNA: TGTGCCAGTAGTAGAGAGACAGGGCCATATGGCTACACCTTC. The rearrangement uses TRBV19 and TRBJ1-2; 7 nucleotides align to TRBD1. This CDR3 is 14 amino acids long. The junction had 7 bases not matched to a gene; V was cut back by 4 bases and J by 5 bases. Germline CDR1 and CDR2: LNHDA and SQIVND (reference sequence).